A selection of T cell receptor beta chains follows, all from one sample in a study of shared clonotypes between healthy human individuals. Profiled with immunoSEQ multiplex PCR; TCRdb holds only in-frame clones, not every one. The repertoire holds under 1,900,000 clones, about 98.5% seen once, with about 0.34% in the top ten. What was sequenced was naive CD4+ T cells sorted from blood. These receptors came from a man aged 25-40 years in good health. Both conserved end residues are part of each CDR3. The D gene is left open where the match is weak. Rows may omit the clone size; those that give it use once, few, many or a size class.

v_call	clone_size	d_call	j_call	cdr3_nt	cdr3_aa
TRBV5-4	once	NA	TRBJ2-2	TGTGCCAGCAGCTTGGAGTCGGAGACCGGGGAGCTGTTTTTT	CASSLESETGELFF
TRBV9	once	NA	TRBJ2-7	TGTGCCAGCAGCGTAGCCCCAGGACCTCCTTCCTACGAGCAGTACTTC	CASSVAPGPPSYEQYF
TRBV18	NA	TRBD1	TRBJ2-6	TGTGCCAGCTCACCACCCCTCCCCAACAGGGGGCTAATCGGGGCCAACGTCCTGACTTTC	CASSPPLPNRGLIGANVLTF
TRBV19	NA	NA	TRBJ2-1	TGTGCCAGTAACCCGGGAGCGGTCTACAATGAGCAGTTCTTC	CASNPGAVYNEQFF
TRBV25-1	NA	NA	TRBJ2-1	TGTGCCAGCGGGAAAATCGGCAATGAGCAGTTCTTC	CASGKIGNEQFF
TRBV4-1	NA	TRBD1	TRBJ2-7	TGCGCCAGCAGCCAACCACGAAGGGGGCTGGTCGACGAGCAGTACTTC	CASSQPRRGLVDEQYF
TRBV27	NA	NA	TRBJ1-2	TGTGCCAGCAGTTTTTTGGGGGCGGTGGACTATGGCTACACCTTC	CASSFLGAVDYGYTF
TRBV7-9	once	NA	TRBJ2-2	TGTGCCAGCAGCCCTATACGGGATGGCTCGAACACCGGGGAGCTGTTTTTT	CASSPIRDGSNTGELFF
TRBV18	NA	TRBD2	TRBJ2-3	TGTGCCAGCTCAAGACTAGCGAAATTCCCCCGAGGCGCAGATACGCAGTATTTT	CASSRLAKFPRGADTQYF
TRBV7-7	NA	NA	TRBJ2-1	TGTGCCAGCAGCTTCCGTGCGACTTACTCCTACAATGAGCAGTTCTTC	CASSFRATYSYNEQFF
TRBV9	NA	TRBD2	TRBJ2-2	TGTGCCAGCAGCGTCCTTAGCGGGAGTTACGGCAGCGGGGAGCTGTTTTTT	CASSVLSGSYGSGELFF
TRBV5-1	NA	TRBD2	TRBJ2-2	TGCGCCAGCAGCTTCGGACTAGCAGGACCCGGGGAGCTGTTTTTT	CASSFGLAGPGELFF
TRBV7-8	NA	NA	TRBJ1-2	TGTGCCAGCAGCCAACTTTTAGGCTATGGCTACACCTTC	CASSQLLGYGYTF
TRBV7-2	NA	NA	TRBJ1-2	TGTGCCAGCAGCCTCCCGGGCAGGGTGCATGGCTACACCTTC	CASSLPGRVHGYTF
TRBV29-1	NA	NA	TRBJ2-7	TGCAGCGTTGGACCAAAAACGGGACGTTTCTACGAGCAGTACTTC	CSVGPKTGRFYEQYF
TRBV7-9	NA	NA	TRBJ2-2	TGTGCCAGCAGCTTAAGCTGGTGGGAGCTGTTTTTT	CASSLSWWELFF
TRBV6-4	NA	NA	TRBJ2-2	TGTGCCAGCAGTGTTGGCGGTGGGGAGCTGTTTTTT	CASSVGGGELFF
TRBV9	NA	TRBD2	TRBJ2-1	TGTGCCAGCAGCGTATTCCCTAGCGGAAATGAGCAGTTCTTC	CASSVFPSGNEQFF
TRBV29-1	NA	TRBD1	TRBJ1-5	TGCAGCGTTGTTGGAGGGGGCGGTCAGCCCCAGCATTTT	CSVVGGGGQPQHF
TRBV9	NA	TRBD1	TRBJ2-5	TGTGCCAGCAGCAGGGACAGGGGGGCGGGAGAGACCCAGTACTTC	CASSRDRGAGETQYF
TRBV15	NA	NA	TRBJ2-3	TGTGCCACCAGCAGAGCTCCAGATACGCAGTATTTT	CATSRAPDTQYF
TRBV7-6	NA	NA	TRBJ2-2	TGTGCCAGCTCGAATTACAGGGCAGACACCGGGGAGCTGTTTTTT	CASSNYRADTGELFF
TRBV11-2	NA	TRBD1	TRBJ2-7	TGTGCCAGCAGCTTACGGGGGACCGGGACAGGCACCTACGAGCAGTACTTC	CASSLRGTGTGTYEQYF
TRBV27	NA	TRBD2	TRBJ2-1	TGTGCCAGCACCCCTTCGGAGCGGGGCGTCTACAATGAGCAGTTCTTC	CASTPSERGVYNEQFF
TRBV4-1	NA	NA	TRBJ1-1	TGCGCCAGCAGCCAAGAGGGAACAGGGCTCGGCACTGAAGCTTTCTTT	CASSQEGTGLGTEAFF
TRBV7-2	NA	NA	TRBJ2-1	TGTGCCAGCAGCAGAGACGGACCGTCTGGAAATGAGCAGTTCTTC	CASSRDGPSGNEQFF
TRBV27	NA	NA	TRBJ2-7	TGTGCCAGCAGTTTGCAACAGTCAAGTATCTACGAGCAGTACTTC	CASSLQQSSIYEQYF
TRBV5-1	NA	NA	TRBJ1-1	TGCGCCAGCAGCTTGACGACATCACCCTCCACTGAAGCTTTCTTT	CASSLTTSPSTEAFF
TRBV27	NA	NA	TRBJ2-7	TGTGCCAGCAGTTTATCGGTGCGGGGATTGAACTACGAGCAGTACTTC	CASSLSVRGLNYEQYF
TRBV5-1	NA	NA	TRBJ2-2	TGCGCCAGCAGCAGAGCTAGCAGAACGAACACCGGGGAGCTGTTTTTT	CASSRASRTNTGELFF
TRBV7-8	NA	NA	TRBJ2-5	TGTGCCAGCTCAGACAGACCGAGACAAGAGACCCAGTACTTC	CASSDRPRQETQYF
TRBV7-3	NA	NA	TRBJ2-3	TGTGCCAGCACCCTTGACACGAGCACAGATACGCAGTATTTT	CASTLDTSTDTQYF
TRBV5-1	NA	NA	TRBJ2-3	TGCGCCAGCAGCTTTCTACAAGATACGCAGTATTTT	CASSFLQDTQYF
TRBV6-1	NA	TRBD1	TRBJ2-3	TGTGCCAGCAGTGATCGACAGGGATACACAGATACGCAGTATTTT	CASSDRQGYTDTQYF
TRBV18	NA	NA	TRBJ2-1	TGTGCCAGCTCACCACTTCATAGGACAGAGCAGTTCTTC	CASSPLHRTEQFF
TRBV15	NA	NA	TRBJ2-5	TGTGCCACCAGCAGAGATAGGGAGGAGCGGGACCAAGAGACCCAGTACTTC	CATSRDREERDQETQYF
TRBV5-6	NA	NA	TRBJ2-7	TGTGCCAGCAGCTTGGTAGGTCCAGGGAGCTACGAGCAGTACTTC	CASSLVGPGSYEQYF
TRBV1	NA	NA	TRBJ2-2	TGCACCAGCAGCCCGGATGTAACCACGATGTGCGCCGGGGAGCTGTTTTTT	CTSSPDVTTMCAGELFF
TRBV4-3	NA	NA	TRBJ2-3	TGCGCCAGCAGCCCTTCTGCAAGAGGGCAGGGCGTAAATACGCAGTATTTT	CASSPSARGQGVNTQYF
TRBV28	NA	NA	TRBJ2-7	TGTGCCAGCAGTACCCCTTCGGGGAGGTACGAGCAGTACTTC	CASSTPSGRYEQYF
TRBV5-8	NA	NA	TRBJ1-2	TGTGCCAGCAGGGCGGGCTTAAATGGCTACACCTTC	CASRAGLNGYTF
TRBV18	NA	NA	TRBJ1-1	TGTGCCACCGCGGACCCTCCAGAAGGAGCTTTCTTT	CATADPPEGAFF
TRBV19	NA	NA	TRBJ1-1	TGTGCCAGTAGACCGACAGGTTGGACTGAAGCTTTCTTT	CASRPTGWTEAFF
TRBV19	NA	NA	TRBJ2-5	TGTGCCAGTAGTATAGCTCCAGGGCAAGAGACCCAGTACTTC	CASSIAPGQETQYF
TRBV7-8	NA	NA	TRBJ1-3	TGTGCCAGCAGCTTAGCGGGGGGGTCTGGAAACACCATATATTTT	CASSLAGGSGNTIYF
TRBV7-3	NA	TRBD2	TRBJ2-1	TGTGCCAGCAGCTTATACCCTAGGCCTAGCGGAAAAAACAATGAGCAGTTCTTC	CASSLYPRPSGKNNEQFF
TRBV7-9	NA	TRBD2	TRBJ2-3	TGTGCCAGCAGCTTGTTGCGGGGGGGCACAGATACGCAGTATTTT	CASSLLRGGTDTQYF
TRBV20-1	NA	NA	TRBJ2-3	TGCAGTGGAAAGTCAGATACGCAGTATTTT	CSGKSDTQYF
TRBV5-1	NA	NA	TRBJ1-1	TGCGCCAGCAGCCTCAGGAGTGGGAATGGAAACGCTGAAGCTTTCTTT	CASSLRSGNGNAEAFF
TRBV21-1	NA	NA	TRBJ2-1	TGTGCCAGCAGCTCCTCTAGCGGCTCCTACAATGAGCAGTTCTTC	CASSSSSGSYNEQFF
TRBV10-1	NA	NA	TRBJ2-2	TGCGCCAGCAGTGAGGGGCACACCGGGGAGCTGTTTTTT	CASSEGHTGELFF
TRBV29-1	NA	NA	TRBJ2-7	TGCAGCGTTGTCGAGACCTGGACGGGCGAGCAGTACTTC	CSVVETWTGEQYF
TRBV10-1	NA	NA	TRBJ2-5	TGCGCCAGCAGTGATTACCTACAGGGGACCCAGTACTTC	CASSDYLQGTQYF
TRBV5-1	once	TRBD2	TRBJ2-5	TGCGCCAGCAGCTTTGGCGGGAGTAAAGAGACCCAGTACTTC	CASSFGGSKETQYF
TRBV7-6	NA	TRBD2	TRBJ2-1	TGTGCCAGCAGCGCACGGACGGGACTAGCTGCCTACAATGAGCAGTTCTTC	CASSARTGLAAYNEQFF